These T cell receptor beta chains were read from a single sample in a study of cytomegalovirus exposure and HLA in healthy donors. Assay: immunoSEQ multiplex PCR; the TCRdb copy retains only in-frame clones and omits some. The sample carries 85,000 to 90,000 clones, around 76% recorded once. The specimen was PBMCs. All receptors come from a man aged 25 to 40 in good health and CMV-seropositive. Both conserved end residues are trimmed from each CDR3. Each record gives: V gene, clone size, J gene, CDR3 protein. Clone size is not always given. Where it is, it says once, few, many or a class for expanded clones.

TRBV6-5	-	TRBJ2-1	ASRRDSSYNEQF
TRBV6-1	-	TRBJ2-5	ASESELAGAETQY
TRBV19	-	TRBJ2-7	ASSMGGLAGDKQY
TRBV5-1	-	TRBJ1-2	ASSNDREYGYT
TRBV6-6	-	TRBJ2-3	ASSKRGYADTQY
TRBV15	-	TRBJ1-6	ATRNRDNSPLH
TRBV10-1	few	TRBJ2-1	ASSEAGGPNEQF
TRBV9	-	TRBJ2-7	ASSGTQSYEQY
TRBV30	few	TRBJ2-5	AWSVRRSETQY
TRBV19	-	TRBJ1-1	ASRGGGTEAF
TRBV7-9	-	TRBJ2-5	ASSSFGGAGETQY
TRBV7-3	-	TRBJ2-5	ASSLRGQGVTQY
TRBV4-1	-	TRBJ2-3	ASSQEGTSGITDTQY
TRBV2	-	TRBJ2-5	ASTRTVQETQY
TRBV2	-	TRBJ1-2	ASGLRYT
TRBV27	-	TRBJ2-7	ASSSWPGLAGGPSTYEQC
TRBV6-5	-	TRBJ1-1	ASSYERSGGAF
TRBV7-2	once	TRBJ2-3	ASSLWRGLTDTQY
TRBV5-1	-	TRBJ2-1	ASSLVGTSQNNEQF
TRBV5-4	-	TRBJ1-1	ASSLGGGQVGTEAF
TRBV21-1	-	TRBJ1-2	ASWTGPQKREGYT
TRBV6-1	-	TRBJ2-7	ASKPGFGQSYEQY
TRBV7-9	-	TRBJ2-7	ASRRDSYEQY
TRBV5-1	-	TRBJ2-7	ASRTGTGVNYEQY
TRBV30	few	TRBJ1-1	AWRTGMNTEAF
TRBV12-5	-	TRBJ2-5	ASGKDWWETQY
TRBV27	-	TRBJ1-5	ASSPRAIGNQPQH
TRBV30	-	TRBJ2-1	AWSGQTSGSYNEQF
TRBV9	-	TRBJ2-3	ASSVQASTDTQY
TRBV5-1	-	TRBJ2-7	ASSPDNYEQY
TRBV11-2	-	TRBJ2-1	ASSLVRGTGAYNEQF
TRBV6-1	-	TRBJ2-5	ASSLQGWETQY
TRBV19	-	TRBJ1-1	ASSISWAVPNTEAF
TRBV11-2	-	TRBJ2-7	ASSGLVLAGGSYEQY
TRBV5-8	-	TRBJ2-1	ASSPGQVAYNEQF
TRBV2	-	TRBJ1-1	ASSRDRAEAF
TRBV5-1	-	TRBJ1-1	ASSLGQGATEAF
TRBV7-2	-	TRBJ1-6	ASSARQGTVYNSPLH
TRBV27	-	TRBJ2-2	ASSFSAGASTGELF
TRBV7-3	-	TRBJ2-5	ASSLDGKETQY
TRBV5-1	-	TRBJ2-3	ASQKPEVWDTDTQY